This T cell receptor beta chain was obtained from a study of early T cells in non-severe SARS-CoV-2 infection. General study points: Anti-spike CD8 responses were favored by VDJdb matching, which missed private and CD4 specificities.

Many counts were recorded for this clonotype. Its antigen is unknown. Individual cDNA molecules received unique molecular identifiers during library preparation. One entry per CDR3 protein results from TCRdb running MiXCR on the 5' RACE reads. The table shows about 26,000 distinct CDR3 sequences, with about 4.2% occurring only once. Germline assignment: CDR1 SGHRS and CDR2 YFSETQ. The CDR3 totals 15 residues. Trimming took 4 bases from V and 4 from J, leaving 16 bases between them. This clonotype was sampled from an adult who was a healthcare worker with PCR-confirmed SARS-CoV-2 infection or an uninfected control (not recorded which). The V and J genes are TRBV5-1 and TRBJ2-3, with D possibly being TRBD2 (5 bases). Material: whole blood. The CDR3: CASSQESVEADTQYF. The CDR3 DNA is TGCGCCAGCAGCCAAGAGAGCGTGGAGGCAGATACGCAGTATTTT.